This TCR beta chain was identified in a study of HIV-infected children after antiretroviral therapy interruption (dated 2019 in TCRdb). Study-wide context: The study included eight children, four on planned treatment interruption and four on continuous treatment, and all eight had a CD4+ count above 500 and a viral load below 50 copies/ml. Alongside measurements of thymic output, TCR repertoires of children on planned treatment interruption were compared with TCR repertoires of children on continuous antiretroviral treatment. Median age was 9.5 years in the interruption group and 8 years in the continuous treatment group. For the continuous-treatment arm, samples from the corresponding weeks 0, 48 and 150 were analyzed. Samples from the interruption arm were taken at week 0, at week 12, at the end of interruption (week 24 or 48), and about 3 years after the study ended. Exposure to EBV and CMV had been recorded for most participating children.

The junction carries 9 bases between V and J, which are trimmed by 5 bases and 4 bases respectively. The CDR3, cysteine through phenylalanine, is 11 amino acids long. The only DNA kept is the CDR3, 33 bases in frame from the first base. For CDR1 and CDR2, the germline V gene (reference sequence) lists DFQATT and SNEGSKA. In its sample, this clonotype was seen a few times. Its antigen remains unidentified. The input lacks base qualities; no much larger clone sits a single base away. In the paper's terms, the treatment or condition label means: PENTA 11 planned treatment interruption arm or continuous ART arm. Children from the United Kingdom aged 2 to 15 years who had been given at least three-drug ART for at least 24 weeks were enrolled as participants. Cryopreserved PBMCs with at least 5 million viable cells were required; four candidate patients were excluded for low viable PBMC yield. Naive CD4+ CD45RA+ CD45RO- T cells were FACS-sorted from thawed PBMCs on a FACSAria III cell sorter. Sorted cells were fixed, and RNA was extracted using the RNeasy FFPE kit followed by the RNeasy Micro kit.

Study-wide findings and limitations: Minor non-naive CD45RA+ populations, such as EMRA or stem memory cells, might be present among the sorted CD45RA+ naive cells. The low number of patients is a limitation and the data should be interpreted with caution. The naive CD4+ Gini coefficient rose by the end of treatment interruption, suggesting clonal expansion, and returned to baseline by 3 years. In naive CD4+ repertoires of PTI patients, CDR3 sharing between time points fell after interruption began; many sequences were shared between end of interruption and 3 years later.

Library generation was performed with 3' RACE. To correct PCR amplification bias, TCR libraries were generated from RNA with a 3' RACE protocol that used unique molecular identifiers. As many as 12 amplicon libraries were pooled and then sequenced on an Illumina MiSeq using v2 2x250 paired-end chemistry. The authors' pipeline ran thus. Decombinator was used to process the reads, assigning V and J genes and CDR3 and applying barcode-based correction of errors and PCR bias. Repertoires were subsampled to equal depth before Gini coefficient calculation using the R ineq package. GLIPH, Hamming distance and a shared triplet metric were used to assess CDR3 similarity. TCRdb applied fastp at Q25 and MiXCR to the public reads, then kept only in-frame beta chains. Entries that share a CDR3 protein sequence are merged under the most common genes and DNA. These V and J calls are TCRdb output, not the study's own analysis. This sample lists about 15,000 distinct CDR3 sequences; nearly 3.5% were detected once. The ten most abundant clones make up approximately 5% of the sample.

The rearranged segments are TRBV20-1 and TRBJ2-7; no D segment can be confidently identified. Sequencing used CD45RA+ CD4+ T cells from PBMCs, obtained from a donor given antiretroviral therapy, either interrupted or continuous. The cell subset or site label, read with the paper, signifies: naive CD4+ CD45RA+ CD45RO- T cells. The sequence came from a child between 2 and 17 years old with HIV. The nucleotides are TGCAGTGCTCTTACTTGGTACGAGCAGTACTTC. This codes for CSALTWYEQYF.